This TCR beta chain is drawn from a study of shared clonotypes between healthy human individuals. Researchers divided each subset's genomic DNA evenly across several immunoSEQ plates. The method was immunoSEQ multiplex PCR; TCRdb's version includes in-frame clones alone and lacks a portion of them. The repertoire consists of about 510,000 clones, with 90% to 97% occurring once and the leading ten covering about 0.064%. Points from the study as a whole: At large depth, rarefaction still showed sorted-subset sequencing to be incomplete. Collection of samples was limited to blood; tissue repertoires likely differ. It was the non-shared clonotypes that had lower generation probabilities than clonotypes shared by all four donors.

Looked up from germline, CDR1 is SNHLY and CDR2 is FYNNEI. Trimming took off 6 bases at V and 8 bases at J, with 9 bases between the two ends. The CDR3 is made up of 11 amino acids. In this sample, this clone turned up a few times. Its specificity is not known. This clonotype was sampled from a woman in her thirties in good health. The sample was naive CD4+ T cells sorted from blood. Subset of the sample: CD45RA+ positively selected. The genes are TRBV2 and TRBJ2-3; D gene ambiguous. CDR3 loop: CASRPVGTQYF. DNA for the CDR3: TGTGCCAGCAGACCCGTGGGTACGCAGTATTTT.